This is a list of T cell receptor beta chains from one sample in a study of T cell repertoires in cytomegalovirus infection. MiXCR, run by TCRdb on the reads, gives a single entry per CDR3 protein. Among about 490,000 distinct CDR3 sequences listed, 10% to 12% were seen once. Material: PBMCs. These receptors originate from a human donor in good health (CMV status not recorded). Some clones in this sample may be carry-over from other donors' samples. Both conserved end residues are part of each CDR3. The D gene is left open where the match is weak. Clone size is stated in some rows and not others, as once, few, many or a class when expanded.

TRBJ1-2 | many | TRBD1 | TRBV7-3 | CASSPTGRNYGYTF
TRBJ2-1 | . | . | TRBV7-9 | CASSPPGVSYNEQFF
TRBJ1-1 | many | . | TRBV12-5 | CASGLDDRPWGEAFF
TRBJ2-2 | once | . | TRBV3-1 | CASSQVAGNPLTGELFF
TRBJ2-3 | many | . | TRBV14 | CASSQDSAGFTDTQYF
TRBJ2-1 | many | TRBD2 | TRBV10-3 | CATERAGSGSGPYNEQFF
TRBJ2-7 | . | TRBD1 | TRBV29-1 | CSVRQGPTYEQYF
TRBJ2-5 | . | . | TRBV27 | CASSLSPGGFQETQYF
TRBJ2-3 | few | TRBD2 | TRBV29-1 | CSVEEFQRGSSF
TRBJ2-2 | . | TRBD1 | TRBV4-2 | CASSRGQGDGELFF
TRBJ1-1 | many | TRBD1 | TRBV7-2 | CASSPAQGIRTEAFF